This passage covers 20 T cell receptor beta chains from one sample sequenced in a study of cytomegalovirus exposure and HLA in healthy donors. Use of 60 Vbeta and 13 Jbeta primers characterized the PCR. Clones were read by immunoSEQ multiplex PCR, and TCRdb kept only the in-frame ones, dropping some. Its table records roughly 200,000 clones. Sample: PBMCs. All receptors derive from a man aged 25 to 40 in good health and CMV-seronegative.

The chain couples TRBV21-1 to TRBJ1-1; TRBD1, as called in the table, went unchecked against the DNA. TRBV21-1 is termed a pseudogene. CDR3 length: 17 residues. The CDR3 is CASSTSRDRGSHTEAFF. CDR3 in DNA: TGTGCCAGCAGCACATCCCGGGACAGGGGTTCTCACACTGAAGCTTTCTTT.

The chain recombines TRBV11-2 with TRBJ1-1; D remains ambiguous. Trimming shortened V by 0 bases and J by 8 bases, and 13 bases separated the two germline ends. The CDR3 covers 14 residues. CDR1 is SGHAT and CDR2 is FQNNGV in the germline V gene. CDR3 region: CASSLERAAGEAFF. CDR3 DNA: TGTGCCAGCAGCTTAGAGAGGGCGGCGGGGGAAGCTTTCTTT. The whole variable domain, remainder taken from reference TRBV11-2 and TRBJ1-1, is EAGVAQSPRYKIIEKRQSVAFWCNPISGHATLYWYQQILGQGPKLLIQFQNNGVVDDSQLPKDRFSAERLKGVDSTLKIQPAKLEDSAVYLCASSLERAAGEAFFGQGTRLTVV.

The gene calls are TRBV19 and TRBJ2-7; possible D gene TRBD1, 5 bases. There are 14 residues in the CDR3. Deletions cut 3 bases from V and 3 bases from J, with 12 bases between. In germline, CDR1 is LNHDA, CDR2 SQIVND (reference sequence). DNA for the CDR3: TGTGCCAGTAGTATCACGCAGGGCTACTACGAGCAGTACTTC. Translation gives CASSITQGYYEQYF.

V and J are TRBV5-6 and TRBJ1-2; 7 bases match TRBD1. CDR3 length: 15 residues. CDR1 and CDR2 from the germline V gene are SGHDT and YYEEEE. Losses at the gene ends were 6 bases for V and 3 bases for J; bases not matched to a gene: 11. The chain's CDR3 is CASIPGGRTDYGYTF. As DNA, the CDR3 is TGTGCCAGCATCCCAGGGGGGAGAACGGACTATGGCTACACCTTC. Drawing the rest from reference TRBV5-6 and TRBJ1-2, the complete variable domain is DAGVTQSPTHLIKTRGQQVTLRCSPKSGHDTVSWYQQALGQGPQFIFQYYEEEERQRGNFPDRFSGHQFPNYSSELNVNALLLGDSALYLCASIPGGRTDYGYTFGSGTRLTVV.

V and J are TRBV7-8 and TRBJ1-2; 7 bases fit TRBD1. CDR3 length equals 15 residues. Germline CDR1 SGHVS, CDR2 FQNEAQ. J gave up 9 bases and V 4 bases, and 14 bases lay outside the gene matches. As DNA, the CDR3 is TGTGCCAGCAGCTCAAAGCGTCAGGGGGGTGGAAGCTACACCTTC. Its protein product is CASSSKRQGGGSYTF.

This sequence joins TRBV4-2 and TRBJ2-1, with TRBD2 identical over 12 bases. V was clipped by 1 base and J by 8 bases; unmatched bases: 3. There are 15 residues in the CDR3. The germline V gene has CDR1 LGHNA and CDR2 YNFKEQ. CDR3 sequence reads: CASSQVSSGGDEQFF. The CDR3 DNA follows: TGTGCCAGCAGCCAAGTCTCTAGCGGGGGGGATGAGCAGTTCTTC.

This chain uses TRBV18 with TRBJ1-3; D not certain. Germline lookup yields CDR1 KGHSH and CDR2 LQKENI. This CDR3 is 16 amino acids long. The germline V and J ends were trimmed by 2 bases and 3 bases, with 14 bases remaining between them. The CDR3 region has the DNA TGTGCCAGCTCACCATCTCGGGGTAACAGTGGAAACACCATATATTTT. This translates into CASSPSRGNSGNTIYF.

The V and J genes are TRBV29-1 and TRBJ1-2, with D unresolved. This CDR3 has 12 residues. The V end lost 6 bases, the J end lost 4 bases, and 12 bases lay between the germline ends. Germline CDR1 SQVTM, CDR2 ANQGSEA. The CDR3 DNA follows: TGCAGCGTCGAGGGATTGGTCTATGGCTACACCTTC. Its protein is CSVEGLVYGYTF.

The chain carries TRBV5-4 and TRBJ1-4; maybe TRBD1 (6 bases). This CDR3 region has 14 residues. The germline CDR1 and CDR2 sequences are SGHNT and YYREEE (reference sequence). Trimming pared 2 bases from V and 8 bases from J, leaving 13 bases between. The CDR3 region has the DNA TGTGCCAGCAGCTTTGGGGGGGCTGGGGAAAAACTGTTTTTT. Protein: CASSFGGAGEKLFF. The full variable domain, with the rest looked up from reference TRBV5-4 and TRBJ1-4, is ETGVTQSPTHLIKTRGQQVTLRCSSQSGHNTVSWYQQALGQGPQFIFQYYREEENGRGNFPPRFSGLQFPNYSSELNVNALELDDSALYLCASSFGGAGEKLFFGSGTQLSVL.

The CDR3 loop reads CASSWEGTDTYEQYF. CDR3 in DNA: TGTGCCAGCAGCTGGGAGGGGACGGATACCTACGAGCAGTACTTC. V and J are TRBV5-5 and TRBJ2-7; TRBD2 matches at 7 bases. V lost 3 bases to trimming and J lost 2 bases; unmatched junction nucleotides: 8. This CDR3 has 15 amino acids. Germline CDR1 reads SGHKS; CDR2 reads YYEKEE (reference sequence). Complete variable domain (other parts from reference TRBV5-5 and TRBJ2-7): DAGVTQSPTHLIKTRGQQVTLRCSPISGHKSVSWYQQVLGQGPQFIFQYYEKEERGRGNFPDRFSARQFPNYSSELNVNALLLGDSALYLCASSWEGTDTYEQYFGPGTRLTVT.

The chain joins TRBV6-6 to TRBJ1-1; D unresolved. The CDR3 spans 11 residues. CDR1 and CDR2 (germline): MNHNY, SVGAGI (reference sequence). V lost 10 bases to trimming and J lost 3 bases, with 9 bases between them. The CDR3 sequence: CATRHDTEAFF. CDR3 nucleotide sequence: TGTGCCACCCGACACGACACTGAAGCTTTCTTT.

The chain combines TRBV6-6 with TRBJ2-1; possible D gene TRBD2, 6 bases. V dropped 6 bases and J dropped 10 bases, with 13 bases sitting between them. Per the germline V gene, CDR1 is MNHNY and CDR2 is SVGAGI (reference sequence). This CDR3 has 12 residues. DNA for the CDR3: TGTGCCAGCAGAAGGGCGGGGCGGGAGCAGTTCTTC. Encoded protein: CASRRAGREQFF.

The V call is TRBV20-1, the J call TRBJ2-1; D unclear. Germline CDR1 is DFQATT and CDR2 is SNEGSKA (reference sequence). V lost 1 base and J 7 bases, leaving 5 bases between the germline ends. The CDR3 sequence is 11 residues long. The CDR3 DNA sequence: TGCAGTGCTAGAGGAGGAAATGAGCAGTTCTTC. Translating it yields CSARGGNEQFF.

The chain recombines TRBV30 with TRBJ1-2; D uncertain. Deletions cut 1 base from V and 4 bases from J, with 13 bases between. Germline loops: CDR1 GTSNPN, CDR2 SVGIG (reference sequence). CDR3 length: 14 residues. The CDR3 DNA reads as TGTGCCTGGAGTGAAGACCGACTCCCCTATGGCTACACCTTC. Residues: CAWSEDRLPYGYTF. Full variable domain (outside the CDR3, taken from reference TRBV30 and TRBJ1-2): SQTIHQWPATLVQPVGSPLSLECTVEGTSNPNLYWYRQAAGRGLQLLFYSVGIGQISSEVPQNLSASRPQDRQFILSSKKLLLSDSGFYLCAWSEDRLPYGYTFGSGTRLTVV.

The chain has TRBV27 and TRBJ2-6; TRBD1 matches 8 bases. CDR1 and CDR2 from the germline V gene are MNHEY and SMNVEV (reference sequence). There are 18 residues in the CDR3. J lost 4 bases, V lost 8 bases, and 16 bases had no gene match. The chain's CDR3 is CASHSGGQAPRGANVLTF. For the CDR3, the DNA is TGTGCCAGCCACTCAGGGGGACAGGCACCTCGCGGGGCCAACGTCCTGACTTTC.

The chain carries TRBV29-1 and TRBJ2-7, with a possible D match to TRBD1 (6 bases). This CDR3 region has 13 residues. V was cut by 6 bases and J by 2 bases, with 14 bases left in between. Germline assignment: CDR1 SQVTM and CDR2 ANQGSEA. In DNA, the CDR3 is TGCAGCGTCGTTCAGGGGCCTACCTACGAGCAGTACTTC. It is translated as CSVVQGPTYEQYF.

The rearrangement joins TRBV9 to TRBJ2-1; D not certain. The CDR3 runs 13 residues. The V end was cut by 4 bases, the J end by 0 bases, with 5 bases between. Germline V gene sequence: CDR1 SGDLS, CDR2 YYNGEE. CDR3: CASSISSYNEQFF. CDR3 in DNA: TGTGCCAGCAGCATTAGCTCCTACAATGAGCAGTTCTTC. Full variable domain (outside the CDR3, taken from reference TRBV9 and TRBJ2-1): DSGVTQTPKHLITATGQRVTLRCSPRSGDLSVYWYQQSLDQGLQFLIQYYNGEERAKGNILERFSAQQFPDLHSELNLSSLELGDSALYFCASSISSYNEQFFGPGTRLTVL.

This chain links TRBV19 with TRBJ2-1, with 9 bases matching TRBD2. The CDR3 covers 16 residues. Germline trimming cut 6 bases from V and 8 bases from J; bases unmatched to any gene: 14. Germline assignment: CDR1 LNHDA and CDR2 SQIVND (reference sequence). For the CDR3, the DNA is TGTGCCAGTAGACCCTCGACTAGCGGAAAGGAACATGAGCAGTTCTTC. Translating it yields CASRPSTSGKEHEQFF.

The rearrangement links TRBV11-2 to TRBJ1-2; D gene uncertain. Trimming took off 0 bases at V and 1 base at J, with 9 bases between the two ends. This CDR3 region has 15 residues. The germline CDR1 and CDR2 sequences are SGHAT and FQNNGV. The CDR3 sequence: CASSLEQTVNYGYTF. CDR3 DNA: TGTGCCAGCAGCTTAGAACAAACAGTTAACTATGGCTACACCTTC.

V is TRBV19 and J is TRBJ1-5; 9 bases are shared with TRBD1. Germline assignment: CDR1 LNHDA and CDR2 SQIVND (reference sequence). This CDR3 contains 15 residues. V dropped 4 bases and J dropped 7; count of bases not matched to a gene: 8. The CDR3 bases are TGTGCCAGTAGTAGGGGACAGGGAACGGGCCAGCCCCAGCATTTT. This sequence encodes CASSRGQGTGQPQHF.